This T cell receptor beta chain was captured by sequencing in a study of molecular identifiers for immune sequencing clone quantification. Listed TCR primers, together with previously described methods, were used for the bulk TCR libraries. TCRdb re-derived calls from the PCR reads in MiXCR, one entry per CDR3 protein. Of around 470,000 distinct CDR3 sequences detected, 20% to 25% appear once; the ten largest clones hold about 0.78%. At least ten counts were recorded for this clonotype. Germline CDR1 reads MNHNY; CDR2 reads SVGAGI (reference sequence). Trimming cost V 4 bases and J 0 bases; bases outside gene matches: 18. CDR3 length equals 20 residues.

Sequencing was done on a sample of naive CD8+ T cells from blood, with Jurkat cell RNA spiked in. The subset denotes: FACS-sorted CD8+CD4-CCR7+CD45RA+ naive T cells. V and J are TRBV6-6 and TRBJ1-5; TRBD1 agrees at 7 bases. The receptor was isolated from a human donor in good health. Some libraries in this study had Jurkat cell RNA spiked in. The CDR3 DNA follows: TGTGCCAGCAGTTTCAACGAGCGGGACAGCCGCCTAGATAGCAATCAGCCCCAGCATTTT. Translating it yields CASSFNERDSRLDSNQPQHF.